This T cell receptor beta chain was sequenced during a study of T cells after yellow fever vaccination. Across the whole study: In the case of low-cell-number fractions, SMART-Seq v4 Ultra Low Input was used for preparation.

A few counts support this clonotype. Its antigen is undetermined. Findings and limits, study-wide: Clonotypes shared by both compartments, CD4 and CD8, made up a small share.

Researchers made TCR cDNA using 5'RACE template switching, and this step added a universal primer site and UMIs. TCRdb reprocessed the 5' RACE reads with MiXCR, giving one entry per CDR3 protein. The sample records around 600,000 distinct CDR3 sequences, around an eighth being singletons. This CDR3 region has 14 residues. Germline CDR1 KGHSH, CDR2 LQKENI. Trimming cost V 8 bases and J 0 bases, with 8 bases left between them. The chain recombines TRBV18 with TRBJ2-6, with D possibly TRBD1 on 5 matching bases. The specimen comprised PBMCs, sampled on the day of the yellow fever booster vaccination. The receptor was isolated from a man between 25 and 39 years old who received the YFV17D yellow fever vaccine. The CDR3 sequence is CASQGPSGANVLTF. The CDR3 region has the DNA TGTGCCAGCCAGGGCCCCTCTGGGGCCAACGTCCTGACTTTC. Full variable domain (remainder filled in from reference TRBV18 and TRBJ2-6): NAGVMQNPRHLVRRRGQEARLRCSPMKGHSHVYWYRQLPEEGLKFMVYLQKENIIDESGMPKERFSAEFPKEGPSILRIQQVVRGDSAAYFCASQGPSGANVLTFGAGSRLTVL.